This entry lists 14 T cell receptor beta chains sequenced from one sample in a study of shared clonotypes between healthy human individuals. Profiling relied on immunoSEQ multiplex PCR, and the TCRdb table lists in-frame clones only, not all of them. The sample lists approximately 1,000,000 clones; roughly 77% were seen once. Sample: memory CD4+ T cells from PBMCs. Subset of the sample: CD45RA-negative fraction. These receptors originate from a man younger than 35 in good health. Some clones in this sample may be carry-over from other donors' samples.

The DNA of the CDR3 is TGCGCCAGCAGCTTGGCGGGGGACCAAGAGACCCAGTACTTC. Translation gives CASSLAGDQETQYF. The J gene is TRBJ2-5, the V gene TRBV5-1, with D perhaps TRBD2 (6 bases). From germline, CDR1 is SGHRS and CDR2 YFSETQ. The CDR3 sequence is 14 residues long. The ends were cut back, 0 bases at V and 0 bases at J, with 6 bases in the middle.

This rearrangement joins TRBV4-1 to TRBJ2-7; TRBD1 is a possible D gene (5 bases). The V gene's germline CDR1 is MGHRA and CDR2 YSYEKL. Trimming left V 8 bases short and J 2 bases short, with 19 bases between. The CDR3 spans 15 residues. CDR3 loop: CASSLKGRYPYEQYF. CDR3 bases: TGCGCCAGCTCCCTCAAGGGGCGATATCCCTACGAGCAGTACTTC.

CDR3 residues: CASTPRGRQRAFF. CDR3 DNA sequence: TGTGCCAGCACACCTCGAGGGCGACAGAGAGCTTTCTTT. The rearrangement uses TRBV6-5 and TRBJ1-1; perhaps TRBD1 as D (5 bases). Trimming took 7 bases from V and 10 from J, leaving 19 bases between them. The CDR3 has 13 amino acids. The germline CDR1 and CDR2 sequences are MNHEY and SVGAGI.

V is TRBV6-5 and J is TRBJ2-1; TRBD2 agrees at 11 bases. J gave up 9 bases and V 2 bases, and 9 bases lay outside the gene matches. The CDR3 covers 16 residues. CDR1 is MNHEY and CDR2 is SVGAGI in the germline V gene. The CDR3 nucleotides are TGTGCCAGCAGTTACCCCACTAGCGGGAGTCGTGGTGAGCAGTTCTTC. Protein product: CASSYPTSGSRGEQFF.

This chain links TRBV6-5 with TRBJ2-5; D gene uncertain. The V gene lost 4 bases and the J gene lost 5 bases, with 14 bases spanning the gap. In germline, CDR1 is MNHEY, CDR2 SVGAGI. This CDR3 contains 14 residues. The CDR3 coding sequence is TGTGCCAGCAGTTCCCACTCCGGTGGGGAGACCCAGTACTTC. As protein: CASSSHSGGETQYF.

This chain uses TRBV10-3 with TRBJ2-6; no reliable D call. This CDR3 is built from 18 residues. From germline, CDR1 is ENHRY and CDR2 SYGVKD. V was cut by 4 bases and J by 0 bases, with 16 bases left in between. DNA of the CDR3: TGTGCCATCAGTGGACGCCTGCCCGAAAACTCTGGGGCCAACGTCCTGACTTTC. Translated: CAISGRLPENSGANVLTF.

This sequence joins TRBV15 and TRBJ2-7; D is possibly TRBD1 (5 bases). V dropped 0 bases and J dropped 5 bases, with 11 bases sitting between them. This CDR3 contains 14 residues. CDR1 LNHNV and CDR2 YYDKDF come from the germline V gene (reference sequence). As DNA, the CDR3 is TGTGCCACCAGCAGAGACCCAGGGCCTAACGAGCAGTACTTC. Translated, it gives CATSRDPGPNEQYF.

The V and J genes are TRBV20-1 and TRBJ1-3; D is ambiguous. Germline-derived CDR1 and CDR2 are DFQATT and SNEGSKA (reference sequence). The CDR3 has 11 amino acids. Trimming stripped 3 bases from V and 5 bases from J, with 5 bases between. CDR3 amino acids: CSARARNTIYF. CDR3 in DNA: TGCAGTGCTAGGGCCCGAAACACCATATATTTT.

The chain joins TRBV5-1 to TRBJ2-3, with D unresolved. V lost 0 bases, J lost 0 bases, and 8 bases lay in between. Germline V gives CDR1 SGHRS, CDR2 YFSETQ. The CDR3 totals 15 residues. CDR3 loop: CASSLDYRSTDTQYF. For the CDR3, the DNA is TGCGCCAGCAGCTTGGACTACCGGAGCACAGATACGCAGTATTTT.

The CDR3: CASSEGQTRADTQYF. Here the CDR3 DNA reads TGTGCCAGCAGTGAAGGACAGACCAGGGCAGATACGCAGTATTTT. V is TRBV25-1 and J is TRBJ2-3; TRBD1 might be the D (6 bases). The V end was cut by 2 bases, the J end by 4 bases, with 13 bases between. The germline CDR1 and CDR2 sequences are MGHDK and SYGVNS. This CDR3 has 15 amino acids.

The chain uses TRBV5-1 and TRBJ2-7; 7 positions agree with TRBD1. Trimming took 0 bases from V and 2 from J; bases not matched to a gene: 2. This CDR3 is 14 amino acids long. Germline V gives CDR1 SGHRS, CDR2 YFSETQ. For the CDR3, the DNA is TGCGCCAGCAGCTTGGTTACAGGGGCCTACGAGCAGTACTTC. Translating gives CASSLVTGAYEQYF.

This chain joins TRBV19 and TRBJ2-7; possibly TRBD1 for D (6 bases). Trimming stripped 1 base from V and 2 bases from J, with 9 bases between. The CDR3 has 14 residues. In germline, CDR1 is LNHDA, CDR2 SQIVND (reference sequence). CDR3 sequence (DNA): TGTGCCAGTAGTATAGTAGGGGGAGCCTACGAGCAGTACTTC. As protein: CASSIVGGAYEQYF.

The CDR3 coding sequence is TGTGCCAGCAGTTTACGCGGGGCGGGGATGGATGGCTACACCTTC. This gives the protein CASSLRGAGMDGYTF. The chain employs TRBV27 and TRBJ1-2; D possibly corresponds to TRBD1 (5 bases). The V and J ends lost 2 bases and 6 bases respectively, with 16 bases between them. CDR3 length equals 15 residues. Germline V CDR1 and CDR2: MNHEY, SMNVEV (reference sequence).

Remarks on this clone: The identical CDR3 is also encoded by other nucleotide sequences in the sample. The CDR3 nucleotides read TGTGCCAGTAGTATCGGCGAAAAACTGTTTTTT. Protein: CASSIGEKLFF. The rearrangement joins TRBV19 to TRBJ1-4; D unclear. The V end was cut by 3 bases, the J end by 8 bases, with 4 bases between. The CDR3 is 11 amino acids. Germline CDR1 LNHDA, CDR2 SQIVND (reference sequence).